The TCR beta chain described here comes from a study of Ad26.COV2.S vaccination and SARS-CoV-2 variants. Regarding the study as a whole: Reports say spike-specific CD8+ and CD4+ T cell responses covered substantial breadth after vaccination. Overall T cell responses may have been underestimated by the analyses of TCR breadth and depth. Placebo recipients trailed vaccine recipients in spike-specific TCR breadth. Non-spike TCR breadth showed similarity between vaccine and placebo recipients.

From germline, CDR1 is KGHDR and CDR2 SFDVKD. The CDR3 totals 19 residues. Deletions cut 3 bases from V and 2 bases from J, with 23 bases between. TCRdb's copy holds only in-frame clones and misses some; the assay was immunoSEQ multiplex PCR. Among over 85,000 clones listed, 82% were seen once. Of note for this clone: Its specificity is not known.

The V gene is TRBV24-1, the J gene TRBJ2-3; D is unresolved. Sequenced here: peripheral blood, sampled after recovery from COVID-19. This TCR derives from a human donor who had recovered from COVID-19. The CDR3 DNA reads as TGTGCCACCAGTGATCCGAAAAGAACGTGGGGTTCTAACACAGATACGCAGTATTTT. Encoded protein: CATSDPKRTWGSNTDTQYF.